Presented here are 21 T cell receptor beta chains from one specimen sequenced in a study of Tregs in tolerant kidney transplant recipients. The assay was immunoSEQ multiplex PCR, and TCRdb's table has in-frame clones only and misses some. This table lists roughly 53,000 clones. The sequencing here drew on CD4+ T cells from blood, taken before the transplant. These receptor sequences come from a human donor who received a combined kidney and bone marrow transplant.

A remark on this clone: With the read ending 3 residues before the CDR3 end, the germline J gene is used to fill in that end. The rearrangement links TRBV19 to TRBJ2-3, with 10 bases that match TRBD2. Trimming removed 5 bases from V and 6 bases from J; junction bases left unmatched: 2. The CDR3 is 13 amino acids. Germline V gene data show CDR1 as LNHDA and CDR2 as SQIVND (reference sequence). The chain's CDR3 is CASSAGLADTQYF. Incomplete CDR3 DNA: TGTGCCAGTAGTGCGGGACTAGCGGATACG.

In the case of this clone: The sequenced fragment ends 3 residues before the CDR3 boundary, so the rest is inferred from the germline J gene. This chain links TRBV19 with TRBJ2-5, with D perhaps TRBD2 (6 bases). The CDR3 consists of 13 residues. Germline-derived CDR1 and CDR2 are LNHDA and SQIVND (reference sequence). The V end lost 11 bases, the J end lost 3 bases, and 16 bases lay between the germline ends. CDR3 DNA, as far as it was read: TGTGCCCCCCATGGGCGGGAAGAAGAGACC. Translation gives CAPHGREEET. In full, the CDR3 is CAPHGREEETQYF.

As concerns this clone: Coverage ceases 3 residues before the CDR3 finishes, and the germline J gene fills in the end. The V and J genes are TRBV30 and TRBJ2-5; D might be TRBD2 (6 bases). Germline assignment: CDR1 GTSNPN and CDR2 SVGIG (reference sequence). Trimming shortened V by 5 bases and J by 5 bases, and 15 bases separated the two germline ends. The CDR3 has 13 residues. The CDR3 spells CAWGGDSGETQYF. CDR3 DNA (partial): TGTGCCTGGGGTGGGGACTCTGGGGAGACC.

CDR3: CASSQEQGAEAFF. The sequenced part of the CDR3 DNA is TGTGCCAGCAGCCAAGAACAGGGGGCGGAG. The chain employs TRBV14 and TRBJ1-1, with 9 bases fitting TRBD1. The read is 3 residues too short to cover the CDR3 end, so that end is filled in from the germline J gene. The length of the CDR3 is 13 residues. Looked up from germline, CDR1 is SGHDN and CDR2 is FVKESK.

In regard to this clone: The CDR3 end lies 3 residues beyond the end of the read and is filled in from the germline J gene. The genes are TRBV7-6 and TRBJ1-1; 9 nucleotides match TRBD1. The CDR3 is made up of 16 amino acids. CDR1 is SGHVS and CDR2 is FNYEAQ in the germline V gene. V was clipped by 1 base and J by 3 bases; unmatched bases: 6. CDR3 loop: CASSLGTGAWDTEAFF. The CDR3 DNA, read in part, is TGTGCCAGCAGCTTAGGGACAGGGGCCTGGGACACTGAA.

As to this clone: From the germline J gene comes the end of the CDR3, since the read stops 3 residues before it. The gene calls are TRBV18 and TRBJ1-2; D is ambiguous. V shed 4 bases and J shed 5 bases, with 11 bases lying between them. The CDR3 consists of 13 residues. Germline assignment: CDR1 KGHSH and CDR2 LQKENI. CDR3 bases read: TGTGCCAGCTCACAGACGCAAGGGTATGGC. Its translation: CASSQTQGYG. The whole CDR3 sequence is CASSQTQGYGYTF.

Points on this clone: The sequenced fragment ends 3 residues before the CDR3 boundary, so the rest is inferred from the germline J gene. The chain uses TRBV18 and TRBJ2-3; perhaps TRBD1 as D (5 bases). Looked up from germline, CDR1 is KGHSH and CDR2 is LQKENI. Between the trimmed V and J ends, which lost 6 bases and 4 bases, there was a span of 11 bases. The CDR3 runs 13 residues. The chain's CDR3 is CASSSTGPDTQYF. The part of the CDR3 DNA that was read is TGTGCCAGCTCGTCCACAGGACCAGATACG.

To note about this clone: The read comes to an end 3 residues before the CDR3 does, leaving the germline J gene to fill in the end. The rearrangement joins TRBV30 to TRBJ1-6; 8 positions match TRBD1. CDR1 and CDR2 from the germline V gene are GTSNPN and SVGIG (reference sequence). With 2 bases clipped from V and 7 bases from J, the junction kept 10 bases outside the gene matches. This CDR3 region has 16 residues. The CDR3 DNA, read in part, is TGTGCCTGGAGTCCCTATCGGGGACAGGAAAATTCACCC. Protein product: CAWSPYRGQENSP. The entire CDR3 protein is CAWSPYRGQENSPLHF.

Incomplete CDR3 DNA: TGCGCCAGCAGTCCAGGCGGGACAGGGGAC. Its protein is CASSPGGTGD. The CDR3 in full is CASSPGGTGDAFF. The J gene is TRBJ1-1, the V gene TRBV5-1; 10 bases fit TRBD1. Sequencing ends 3 residues short of the CDR3 end; the germline J gene provides the rest. The CDR3 contains 13 residues. Germline V lookup: CDR1 SGHRS, CDR2 YFSETQ.

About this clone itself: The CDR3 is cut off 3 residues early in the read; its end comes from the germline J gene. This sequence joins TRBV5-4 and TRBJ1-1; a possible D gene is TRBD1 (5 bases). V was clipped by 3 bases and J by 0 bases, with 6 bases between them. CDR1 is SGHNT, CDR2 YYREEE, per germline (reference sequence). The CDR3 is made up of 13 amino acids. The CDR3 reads CASSSTVNTEAFF. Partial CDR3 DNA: TGTGCCAGCAGCTCGACAGTGAACACTGAA.

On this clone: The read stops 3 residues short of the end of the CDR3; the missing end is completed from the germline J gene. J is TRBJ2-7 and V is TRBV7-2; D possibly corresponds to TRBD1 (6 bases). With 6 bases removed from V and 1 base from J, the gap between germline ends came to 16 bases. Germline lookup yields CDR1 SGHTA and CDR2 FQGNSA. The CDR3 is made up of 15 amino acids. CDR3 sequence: CASSQPRGLSYEQYF. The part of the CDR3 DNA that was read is TGTGCCAGCAGTCAACCCAGGGGTCTATCCTACGAG.

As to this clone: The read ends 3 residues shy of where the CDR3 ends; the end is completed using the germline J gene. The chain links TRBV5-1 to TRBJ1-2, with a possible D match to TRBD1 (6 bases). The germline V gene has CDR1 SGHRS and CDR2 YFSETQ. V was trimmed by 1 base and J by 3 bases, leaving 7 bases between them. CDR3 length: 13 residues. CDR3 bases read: TGCGCCAGCAGCTTGAACAGGGACTATGGC. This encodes CASSLNRDYG. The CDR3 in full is CASSLNRDYGYTF. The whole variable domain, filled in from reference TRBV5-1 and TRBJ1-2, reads KAGVTQTPRYLIKTRGQQVTLSCSPISGHRSVSWYQQTPGQGLQFLFEYFSETQRNKGNFPGRFSGRQFSNSRSEMNVSTLELGDSALYLCASSLNRDYGYTFGSGTRLTVV.

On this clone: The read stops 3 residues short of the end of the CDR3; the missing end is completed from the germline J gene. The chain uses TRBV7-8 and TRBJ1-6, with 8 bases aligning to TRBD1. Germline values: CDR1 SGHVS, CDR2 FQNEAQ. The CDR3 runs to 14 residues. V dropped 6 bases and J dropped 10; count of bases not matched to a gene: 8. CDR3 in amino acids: CASRGQDRASPLHF. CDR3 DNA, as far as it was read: TGTGCCAGCAGGGGACAGGACAGGGCCTCACCC.

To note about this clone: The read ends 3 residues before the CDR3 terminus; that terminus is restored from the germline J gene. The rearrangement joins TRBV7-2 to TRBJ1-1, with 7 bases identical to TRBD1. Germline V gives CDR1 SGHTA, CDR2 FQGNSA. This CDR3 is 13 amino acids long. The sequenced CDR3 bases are TGTGCCAGCAGAAAGGGGGCTGACTCCGAA. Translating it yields CASRKGADSE. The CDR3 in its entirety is CASRKGADSEAFF.

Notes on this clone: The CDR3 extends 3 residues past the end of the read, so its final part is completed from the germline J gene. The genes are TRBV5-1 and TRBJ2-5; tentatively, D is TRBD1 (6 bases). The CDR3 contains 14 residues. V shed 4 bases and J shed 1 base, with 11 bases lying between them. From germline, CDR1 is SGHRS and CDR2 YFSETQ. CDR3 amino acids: CASSPWGLQETQYF. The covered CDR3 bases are TGCGCCAGCAGCCCATGGGGGCTCCAAGAGACC.

The CDR3 DNA, read in part, is TGCAGCGTCCAAGCGGGAGGGCGTCATGAG. The encoded protein is CSVQAGGRHE. The entire CDR3 sequence reads CSVQAGGRHEQFF. The rearrangement uses TRBV29-1 and TRBJ2-1; 10 bases fit TRBD2. With the read ending 3 residues before the CDR3 end, the germline J gene is used to fill in that end. Germline CDR1 and CDR2: SQVTM and ANQGSEA. CDR3 length equals 13 residues. The ends lost 6 bases at V and 8 bases at J; junction bases unmatched: 7.

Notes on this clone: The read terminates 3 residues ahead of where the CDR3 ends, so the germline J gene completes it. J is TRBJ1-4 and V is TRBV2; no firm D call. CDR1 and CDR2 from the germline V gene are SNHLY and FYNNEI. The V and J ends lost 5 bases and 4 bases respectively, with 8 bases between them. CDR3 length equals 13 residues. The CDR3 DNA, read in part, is TGTGCCAGCAGTCAACAGCTTAATGAAAAA. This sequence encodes CASSQQLNEK. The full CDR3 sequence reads CASSQQLNEKLFF.

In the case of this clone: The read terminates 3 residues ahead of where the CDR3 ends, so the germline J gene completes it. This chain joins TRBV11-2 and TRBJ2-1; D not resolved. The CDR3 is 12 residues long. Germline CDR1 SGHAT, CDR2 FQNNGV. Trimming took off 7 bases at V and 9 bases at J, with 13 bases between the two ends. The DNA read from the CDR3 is TGTGCCAGCACCCCTGTACGAGGTGAG. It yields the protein CASTPVRGE. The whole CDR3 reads CASTPVRGEQFF.

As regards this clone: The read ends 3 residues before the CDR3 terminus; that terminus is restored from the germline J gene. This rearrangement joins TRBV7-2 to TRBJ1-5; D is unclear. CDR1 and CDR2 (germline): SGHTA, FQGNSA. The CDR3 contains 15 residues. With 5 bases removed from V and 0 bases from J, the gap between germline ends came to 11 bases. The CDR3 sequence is CASSLTTYSNQPQHF. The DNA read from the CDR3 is TGTGCCAGCAGCCTCACCACATATAGCAATCAGCCC.

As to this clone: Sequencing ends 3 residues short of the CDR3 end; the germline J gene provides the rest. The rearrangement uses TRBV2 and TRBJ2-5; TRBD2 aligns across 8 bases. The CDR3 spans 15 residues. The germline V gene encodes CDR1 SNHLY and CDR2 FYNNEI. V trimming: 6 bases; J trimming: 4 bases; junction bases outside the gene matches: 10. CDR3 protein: CASRVRGLVGETQYF. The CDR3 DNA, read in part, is TGTGCCAGCAGAGTGAGGGGACTAGTGGGAGAGACC.

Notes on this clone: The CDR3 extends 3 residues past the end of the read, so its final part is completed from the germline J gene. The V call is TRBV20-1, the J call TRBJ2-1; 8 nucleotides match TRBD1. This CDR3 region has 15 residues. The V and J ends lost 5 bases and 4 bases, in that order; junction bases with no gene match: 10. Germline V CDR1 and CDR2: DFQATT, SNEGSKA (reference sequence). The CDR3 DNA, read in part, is TGCAGTGCTCGCTTAACAGGGGGTTTTTACAATGAG. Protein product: CSARLTGGFYNE. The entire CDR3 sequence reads CSARLTGGFYNEQFF.